Shown below are 3 T cell receptor beta chains from a single sample sequenced in a study of identical twins. TCRdb re-called the 5' RACE reads through MiXCR, storing one row per CDR3 protein. The sample has some 1,600,000 distinct CDR3 sequences; around a third are singletons. The sequencing sample was made of cord blood. The receptor set was obtained from a newborn girl in good health.

The V gene is TRBV7-2, the J gene TRBJ1-2; D not resolved. V was trimmed by 4 bases and J by 1 base, leaving 16 bases between them. CDR3 size: 16 residues. Germline CDR1 and CDR2: SGHTA and FQGNSA. DNA of the CDR3: TGTGCCAGCAGCTCCAATGAGGACGGACTTAACTATGGCTACACCTTC. Protein: CASSSNEDGLNYGYTF.

This clonotype was seen only a few times. This chain connects TRBV5-1 to TRBJ2-1; 9 bases fit TRBD2. The CDR3 has 16 residues. Germline CDR1 is SGHRS and CDR2 is YFSETQ. V trimming: 1 base; J trimming: 5 bases; junction bases outside the gene matches: 7. CDR3: CASSLKGRGGNNEQFF. The CDR3, as DNA: TGCGCCAGCAGCTTGAAGGGGCGGGGGGGCAACAATGAGCAGTTCTTC.

This chain uses TRBV20-1 with TRBJ2-1; the D is unclear. Germline assignment: CDR1 DFQATT and CDR2 SNEGSKA (reference sequence). V lost 0 bases, J lost 5 bases, and 8 bases lay in between. The CDR3 loop spans 13 amino acids. CDR3 DNA: TGCAGTGCTAGAGAAGGACCACACAATGAGCAGTTCTTC. This codes for CSAREGPHNEQFF.